A single sample is the source of the 16 T cell receptor beta chains below, sequenced in a study of T cell repertoires in cytomegalovirus infection. TCRdb analysed the reads with MiXCR anew, one entry per CDR3 protein. The data contain about 52,000 distinct CDR3 sequences, around 19% of them singletons. Their target antigens are unknown. Sequencing used CD8+ T cells from cultured PBMCs, obtained from culture after CMV antigen stimulation. Every receptor here comes from a human donor in good health (CMV status not recorded). Some clones in this sample may be carry-over from other donors' samples.

In this sample, this clonotype turned up many times. Written as DNA, the CDR3 is TGTGCCAGCAGCGTTGCAGGAACATATAGCAATCAGCCCCAGCATTTT. Amino acids: CASSVAGTYSNQPQHF. V usage is TRBV5-5 and J usage is TRBJ1-5; D not resolved. Trimming took off 4 bases at V and 0 bases at J, with 14 bases between the two ends. The germline V gene encodes CDR1 SGHKS and CDR2 YYEKEE (reference sequence). This CDR3 has 16 residues.

V and J are TRBV7-8 and TRBJ2-2; D is perhaps TRBD1 (6 bases). The CDR3 sequence is 17 residues long. V was shortened by 0 bases and J by 7 bases, with 18 bases between the two germline ends. CDR1 and CDR2 from the germline V gene are SGHVS and FQNEAQ. The CDR3 loop reads CASSLALTRGRSGELFF. The CDR3 nucleotides read TGTGCCAGCAGCTTAGCCCTCACCAGGGGAAGAAGCGGGGAGCTGTTTTTT.

The chain links TRBV9 to TRBJ2-3; D call uncertain. V gave up 3 bases and J gave up 5 bases, with 22 bases separating them. From germline, CDR1 is SGDLS and CDR2 YYNGEE. The CDR3 consists of 17 residues. The CDR3 DNA follows: TGTGCCAGCAGCGGAGATACGGTGTGGGTCACGTTAGATACGCAGTATTTT. It specifies CASSGDTVWVTLDTQYF.

The chain uses TRBV4-1 and TRBJ2-7; tentatively, D is TRBD1 or TRBD2 (5 bases each). Germline CDR1 is MGHRA and CDR2 is YSYEKL. CDR3 size: 16 residues. Trimming cost V 0 bases and J 0 bases, with 12 bases left between them. CDR3 amino acids: CASSQDNGGYSYEQYF. For the CDR3, the DNA is TGCGCCAGCAGCCAAGATAATGGGGGTTACTCCTACGAGCAGTACTTC.

This chain uses TRBV9 with TRBJ2-3; 9 bases map to TRBD1. The ends lost 7 bases at V and 0 bases at J; junction bases unmatched: 9. Germline CDR1 reads SGDLS; CDR2 reads YYNGEE. The CDR3 is made up of 16 amino acids. The CDR3 coding sequence is TGTGCCAGCGACACAGGGACAGGGCCTAGCACAGATACGCAGTATTTT. Residues: CASDTGTGPSTDTQYF.

This clonotype showed up just a few times. The chain uses TRBV15 and TRBJ2-7, with 8 nucleotides matching TRBD1. Germline V gene lookup returns CDR1 LNHNV and CDR2 YYDKDF (reference sequence). This CDR3 comprises 15 residues. Losses at the gene ends were 0 bases for V and 5 bases for J; bases not matched to a gene: 6. CDR3 amino acids: CATSRDRTGSDEQYF. CDR3 bases: TGTGCCACCAGCAGAGACCGGACAGGGTCCGACGAGCAGTACTTC.

The J gene is TRBJ2-1, the V gene TRBV6-5; 9 positions match TRBD1. The CDR3 consists of 15 residues. Trimming took 7 bases from V and 8 from J; bases not matched to a gene: 12. In germline, CDR1 is MNHEY, CDR2 SVGAGI. In nucleotides, the CDR3 is TGTGCCAGCACTCCCCAGGGACAGGGTAGACATGAGCAGTTCTTC. It translates to CASTPQGQGRHEQFF.

There are many counts of this clonotype. V is TRBV7-2 and J is TRBJ1-1, with D tentatively TRBD1 (5 bases). The CDR3 length is 13 residues. Trimming left V 3 bases short and J 2 bases short, with 7 bases between. The germline V gene has CDR1 SGHTA and CDR2 FQGNSA. CDR3: CASSLRGNTEAFF. CDR3 DNA: TGTGCCAGCAGCTTGAGGGGAAACACTGAAGCTTTCTTT.

CDR3 nucleotide sequence: TGTGCCAGCAGCTTAGGGAGTGAGAACACTGAAGCTTTCTTT. Its protein product is CASSLGSENTEAFF. V usage is TRBV7-9 and J usage is TRBJ1-1; D gene ambiguous. V was cut by 1 base and J by 1 base, with 7 bases left in between. The CDR3 extends over 14 amino acids. CDR1 and CDR2 from the germline V gene are SEHNR and FQNEAQ (reference sequence).

The rearrangement joins TRBV7-9 to TRBJ2-1; TRBD2 agrees at 10 bases. The trim removed 1 base at V and 6 bases at J, leaving 9 bases unmatched. CDR3 size: 17 residues. CDR1 is SEHNR and CDR2 is FQNEAQ in the germline V gene (reference sequence). CDR3 nucleotide sequence: TGTGCCAGCAGCTTAGAAATTGAGCTAGCGGGGGCCAATGAGCAGTTCTTC. It translates to CASSLEIELAGANEQFF.

This clonotype was seen more than once but under ten times. Germline is not matched at one junction end, which may reflect a read error. The chain has TRBV20-1 and TRBJ2-7, with 8 bases identical to TRBD1. The CDR3 consists of 13 residues. Germline V CDR1 and CDR2: DFQATT, SNEGSKA (reference sequence). The CDR3 sequence is CSARGQGVYEQYF. The DNA of the CDR3 is TGCAGTGCGAGAGGACAGGGAGTTTACGAGCAGTACTTC.

This clonotype was found a few times. This chain uses TRBV6-1 with TRBJ2-3; 8 bases line up with TRBD1. This CDR3 spans 16 amino acids. Per the germline V gene, CDR1 is MNHNS and CDR2 is SASEGT. V lost 0 bases to trimming and J lost 3 bases; unmatched junction nucleotides: 5. Here the CDR3 reads CASSEARRQGTDTQYF. The CDR3 DNA reads TGTGCCAGCAGTGAAGCGAGGAGACAGGGGACAGATACGCAGTATTTT.

J is TRBJ2-2 and V is TRBV6-2 or TRBV6-3, with unresolved D. The CDR3 spans 12 residues. V was pared by 3 bases and J by 6 bases, with 5 bases between. Germline CDR1 is MNHEY and CDR2 is SVGEGT. The CDR3 bases are TGTGCCAGCAGTTATGGGCCCGGGGAGCTGTTTTTT. It translates to CASSYGPGELFF.

The sample holds a few counts of this clonotype. The chain uses TRBV6-2 or TRBV6-3 and TRBJ2-7; 9 nucleotides match TRBD2. Germline values: CDR1 MNHEY, CDR2 SVGEGT. V lost 5 bases to trimming and J lost 3 bases; unmatched junction nucleotides: 8. The CDR3 is made up of 15 amino acids. In nucleotides, the CDR3 is TGTGCCAGCAGTCCCCCGCGGGGGGGCCGCTACGAGCAGTACTTC. Amino acid sequence: CASSPPRGGRYEQYF.

V usage is TRBV4-3 and J usage is TRBJ2-7; D call uncertain. Germline V CDR1 and CDR2: LGHNA, YSLEER. The CDR3 consists of 15 residues. V was shortened by 0 bases and J by 2 bases, with 11 bases between the two germline ends. The DNA of the CDR3 is TGCGCCAGCAGCCAAGAGATAAGCCGGACCTACGAGCAGTACTTC. Residues: CASSQEISRTYEQYF.

CDR3 nucleotide sequence: TGTGCCAGCAGCGGTGAGGTGGGGAACTATGGCTACACCTTC. The encoded protein is CASSGEVGNYGYTF. This chain links TRBV7-8 with TRBJ1-2; D gene uncertain. With 5 bases removed from V and 2 bases from J, the gap between germline ends came to 12 bases. CDR3 length equals 14 residues. Germline CDR1 and CDR2: SGHVS and FQNEAQ.